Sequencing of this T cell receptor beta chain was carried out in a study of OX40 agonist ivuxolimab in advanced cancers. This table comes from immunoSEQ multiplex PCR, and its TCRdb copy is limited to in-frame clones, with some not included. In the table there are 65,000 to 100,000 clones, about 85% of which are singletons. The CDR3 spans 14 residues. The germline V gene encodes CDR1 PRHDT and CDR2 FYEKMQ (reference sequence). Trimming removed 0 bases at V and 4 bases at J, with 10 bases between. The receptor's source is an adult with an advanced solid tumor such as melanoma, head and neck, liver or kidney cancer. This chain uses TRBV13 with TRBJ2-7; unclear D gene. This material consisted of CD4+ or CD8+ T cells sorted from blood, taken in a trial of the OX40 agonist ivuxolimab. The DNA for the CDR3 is TGTGCCAGCAGCTTAGGGCCCGAGGATTACGAGCAGTACTTC. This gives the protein CASSLGPEDYEQYF.